The present T cell receptor (beta chain) was sequenced within a study of PD-L1 blockade in urothelial cancer. Study background: At 6 weeks and at 3 weeks (second dose) after treatment start, blood was analyzed. A median blood sample held approximately 140,000 T cells and about 83,000 unique TCRs. Study-wide findings and caveats: Pretreatment blood TCR clonality under the median forecast improved survival.

As for this clone: The antigen is undetermined.

Libraries were prepared by immunoSEQ multiplex PCR; TCRdb keeps only in-frame clonotypes and omits some of them. Among some 87,000 clones listed, over 75% were seen once. In germline, CDR1 is SGHTA, CDR2 FQGNSA. The CDR3 totals 13 residues. The ends were cut back, 1 base at V and 3 bases at J, with 6 bases in the middle. Time point noted: pretreatment peripheral blood. The chain links TRBV7-2 to TRBJ1-1; D ambiguous. Sequencing used PBMCs, obtained around atezolizumab (anti-PD-L1) treatment. This clonotype was obtained from a man between 60 and 75 years old with urothelial cancer. DNA for the CDR3: TGTGCCAGCAGCTTAGTGGGCGACACTGAAGCTTTCTTT. It translates to CASSLVGDTEAFF.